The 21 T cell receptor beta chains in this list originate from one sample, sequenced in a study of monozygotic twins with inflammatory bowel disease. TCRdb reworked the 5' RACE reads into one entry per CDR3 protein, no DNA. This specimen shows under 200,000 distinct CDR3 sequences; the ten leading clones hold approximately 3%. Source material: blood. The source is a human donor with ulcerative colitis or Crohn's disease, or a healthy co-twin of an affected twin (not recorded which).

The chain links TRBV4-3 to TRBJ2-2; TCRdb calls TRBD2, which cannot be checked without DNA. The germline V gene encodes CDR1 LGHNA and CDR2 YSLEER. This CDR3 has 16 amino acids. CDR3 region: CASSRTSGFGAGELFF.

This sequence joins TRBV20-1 and TRBJ1-5. The germline V gene has CDR1 DFQATT and CDR2 SNEGSKA (reference sequence). The CDR3 is 13 residues long. Here the CDR3 reads CSARVSDGQPQHF.

The chain links TRBV6-1 to TRBJ1-1. The CDR3 sequence is 12 residues long. Per the germline V gene, CDR1 is MNHNS and CDR2 is SASEGT. The CDR3 protein is CASTPRWTEAFF.

The CDR3 sequence is CASSDFSGRSYEQYF. The J gene is TRBJ2-7, the V gene TRBV25-1; lacking DNA, the TRBD2 call made by TCRdb goes unchecked. The CDR3 covers 15 residues. The germline CDR1 and CDR2 sequences are MGHDK and SYGVNS.

V gene TRBV27 combines with J gene TRBJ2-2; there is no DNA to check the TCRdb D call of TRBD2. Germline values: CDR1 MNHEY, CDR2 SMNVEV (reference sequence). The CDR3 has 17 residues. The CDR3 is CASSLIRPGLNTGELFF.

The chain couples TRBV24-1 to TRBJ1-6; checking the TCRdb D call of TRBD1 is not possible without DNA. The CDR3 loop spans 15 amino acids. Germline V gene lookup returns CDR1 KGHDR and CDR2 SFDVKD. CDR3: CATSDQQRGNSPLHF.

The chain links TRBV20-1 to TRBJ2-5; TCRdb reports TRBD1, a call that lacks DNA to check it against. The length of the CDR3 is 16 residues. Germline-derived CDR1 and CDR2 are DFQATT and SNEGSKA (reference sequence). CDR3 protein: CSARVKTGPLQETQYF.

The chain's CDR3 is CASSISTGPNEKLFF. This chain connects TRBV5-1 to TRBJ1-4; the D call from TCRdb, TRBD1, cannot be confirmed without DNA. This CDR3 contains 15 residues. Germline loops: CDR1 SGHRS, CDR2 YFSETQ.

This chain uses TRBV18 with TRBJ1-6. This CDR3 is 14 amino acids long. Germline CDR1 is KGHSH and CDR2 is LQKENI. CDR3 in amino acids: CASSVTRDNSPLHF.

The chain's CDR3 is CATWAGGDETQYF. This chain uses TRBV6-1 with TRBJ2-5; there is no DNA to check the TCRdb D call of TRBD1. The CDR3 is made up of 13 amino acids. The germline CDR1 and CDR2 sequences are MNHNS and SASEGT.

The rearrangement links TRBV6-1 to TRBJ2-1; no DNA is available, so the TRBD2 call from TCRdb remains unchecked. CDR1 and CDR2 from the germline V gene are MNHNS and SASEGT. CDR3 size: 16 residues. CDR3 loop: CASSGGLPLLYNEQFF.

The chain links TRBV27 to TRBJ1-6; TCRdb designates TRBD1, a call that cannot be tested without DNA. The CDR3 consists of 14 residues. Germline values: CDR1 MNHEY, CDR2 SMNVEV (reference sequence). The CDR3: CASSQGQGGSPLHF.

The chain joins TRBV10-3 to TRBJ2-3; checking the TCRdb D call of TRBD2 is not possible without DNA. CDR1 and CDR2 from the germline V gene are ENHRY and SYGVKD. The CDR3 has 14 residues. Here the CDR3 reads CACRADHSTDTQYF.

This rearrangement joins TRBV5-1 to TRBJ1-6. The CDR3 is 15 residues long. Germline V gene lookup returns CDR1 SGHRS and CDR2 YFSETQ. CDR3 loop: CASSLAGTENSPLHF.

V is TRBV5-4 and J is TRBJ2-3; checking the TCRdb D call of TRBD2 is not possible without DNA. This CDR3 has 15 residues. Per the germline V gene, CDR1 is SGHNT and CDR2 is YYREEE (reference sequence). CDR3 sequence reads: CASSLSGIFGDTQYF.

This rearrangement joins TRBV12-3 or TRBV12-4 to TRBJ2-5; TCRdb returns TRBD2, unconfirmable since there is no DNA. The CDR3 sequence is 15 residues long. This CDR3 is CASSLTSGRAKTQYF.

The J gene is TRBJ1-5, the V gene TRBV28; the TCRdb D gene call, TRBD1, has no DNA to confirm it. The germline V gene encodes CDR1 MDHEN and CDR2 SYDVKM. The CDR3 consists of 16 residues. The CDR3 is CASSQGGQGINQPQHF.

The chain employs TRBV5-1 and TRBJ1-5. Germline assignment: CDR1 SGHRS and CDR2 YFSETQ. The CDR3 covers 13 residues. The CDR3 spells CASSLTRYQPQHF.

This chain connects TRBV10-3 to TRBJ2-1; checking the TCRdb D call of TRBD1 is not possible without DNA. This CDR3 comprises 15 residues. CDR1 and CDR2 from the germline V gene are ENHRY and SYGVKD. CDR3 sequence reads: CAISEFDRGVYEQFF.

The chain uses TRBV7-8 and TRBJ2-7; TCRdb proposes TRBD1, but this gene call is untestable without DNA. Per the germline V gene, CDR1 is SGHVS and CDR2 is FQNEAQ. The CDR3 length is 15 residues. The CDR3 region is CASSPDGGQGTEQYF.

The chain carries TRBV28 and TRBJ2-1; the D call of TRBD1 rests on TCRdb alone, since no DNA is present to check it. This CDR3 is 15 amino acids long. Germline V gene lookup returns CDR1 MDHEN and CDR2 SYDVKM. Here the CDR3 reads CASSSRDGVYNEQFF.